One sample yielded the 29 T cell receptor beta chains listed below, sequenced in a study of T cells in localized non-small cell lung cancer. The data were produced by immunoSEQ multiplex PCR, yet TCRdb's version contains in-frame clones alone and is incomplete. The table has almost 20,000 clones, about nine tenths seen once. The specimen was peripheral blood, collected before any cancer treatment. These receptor sequences come from a man aged 40-75 years with stage I lung adenocarcinoma.

The chain employs TRBV5-4 and TRBJ2-3; a possible D gene is TRBD1 (6 bases). V shed 0 bases and J shed 1 base, with 12 bases lying between them. The germline V gene encodes CDR1 SGHNT and CDR2 YYREEE (reference sequence). This CDR3 region has 16 residues. The CDR3 sequence is CASSLDSNRGTDTQYF. Written as DNA, the CDR3 is TGTGCCAGCAGCTTGGACTCCAACAGGGGCACAGATACGCAGTATTTT.

Here the CDR3 DNA reads TGTGCCTGGAGAGCCCCGGAGTCCGCTTTCTTT. As protein: CAWRAPESAFF. This chain uses TRBV30 with TRBJ1-1, with D hard to call. V dropped 3 bases and J dropped 11 bases, with 13 bases sitting between them. Germline CDR1 and CDR2: GTSNPN and SVGIG (reference sequence). This CDR3 spans 11 amino acids.

The genes are TRBV13 and TRBJ2-1, with 9 bases matching TRBD1. Trimming at V came to 5 bases and at J to 6 bases, leaving 8 bases not matched to a gene. The CDR3 consists of 15 residues. Germline assignment: CDR1 PRHDT and CDR2 FYEKMQ (reference sequence). CDR3 amino acids: CASSPRDRVGNEQFF. CDR3 in DNA: TGTGCCAGCAGCCCGAGGGACAGGGTAGGCAATGAGCAGTTCTTC.

V and J are TRBV5-6 and TRBJ2-3; 10 bases match TRBD2. V trimming: 0 bases; J trimming: 5 bases; junction bases outside the gene matches: 6. This CDR3 has 16 residues. Germline V gene lookup returns CDR1 SGHDT and CDR2 YYEEEE. The CDR3 nucleotides are TGTGCCAGCAGCTTGGCTCAAGGACTAGCGGTAGATACGCAGTATTTT. Its protein is CASSLAQGLAVDTQYF.

The chain has TRBV15 and TRBJ1-6; D is perhaps TRBD1 (5 bases). V shed 6 bases and J shed 8 bases, with 11 bases lying between them. In germline, CDR1 is LNHNV, CDR2 YYDKDF (reference sequence). The CDR3 covers 13 residues. Written as DNA, the CDR3 is TGTGCCACCAGGGGACGGGCCGATTCACCCCTCCACTTT. Residues: CATRGRADSPLHF.

The V and J genes are TRBV28 and TRBJ2-7; 10 positions agree with TRBD1. This CDR3 is built from 16 residues. Germline trimming cut 0 bases from V and 3 bases from J; bases unmatched to any gene: 5. Germline CDR1 MDHEN, CDR2 SYDVKM. The CDR3 coding sequence is TGTGCCAGCAGTTTATGGCGACAGGGGGCTTACTACGAGCAGTACTTC. Protein: CASSLWRQGAYYEQYF. Filled out from reference TRBV28 and TRBJ2-7, the complete variable domain reads DVKVTQSSRYLVKRTGEKVFLECVQDMDHENMFWYRQDPGLGLRLIYFSYDVKMKEKGDIPEGYSVSREKKERFSLILESASTNQTSMYLCASSLWRQGAYYEQYFGPGTRLTVT.

The chain has TRBV7-2 and TRBJ2-1; perhaps D is TRBD1 or TRBD2 (5 bases each). V was pared by 3 bases and J by 0 bases, with 12 bases between. Germline V lookup: CDR1 SGHTA, CDR2 FQGNSA. This CDR3 has 16 residues. CDR3 bases: TGTGCCAGCAGCTTCCCCCGGGGCACCTCCTACAATGAGCAGTTCTTC. Protein: CASSFPRGTSYNEQFF.

The V and J genes are TRBV30 and TRBJ2-7, with TRBD2 matching over 8 bases. Germline lookup yields CDR1 GTSNPN and CDR2 SVGIG (reference sequence). The length of the CDR3 is 14 residues. V lost 0 bases to trimming and J lost 3 bases; unmatched junction nucleotides: 4. For the CDR3, the DNA is TGTGCCTGGAGTGTCAGCGGGGGAATCTACGAGCAGTACTTC. Its translation is CAWSVSGGIYEQYF.

The chain links TRBV9 to TRBJ2-3, with unresolved D. Germline CDR1 and CDR2: SGDLS and YYNGEE. CDR3 length: 15 residues. V lost 0 bases, J lost 2 bases, and 10 bases lay in between. The CDR3 coding sequence is TGTGCCAGCAGCGTAGGCGGAAAACTCACAGATACGCAGTATTTT. Translating it yields CASSVGGKLTDTQYF.

V gene TRBV7-2 combines with J gene TRBJ2-5, with 8 bases aligning to TRBD1. The germline gives CDR1 SGHTA, CDR2 FQGNSA. This CDR3 is built from 13 residues. Losses at the gene ends were 5 bases for V and 4 bases for J; bases not matched to a gene: 3. The CDR3 DNA reads as TGTGCCAGCAGCCGAGGGACAGGAGAGACCCAGTACTTC. Translation: CASSRGTGETQYF.

The rearrangement uses TRBV7-2 and TRBJ2-1; possible D gene TRBD1, 5 bases. Germline V gives CDR1 SGHTA, CDR2 FQGNSA. V was pared by 5 bases and J by 8 bases, with 19 bases between. The CDR3 has 15 residues. DNA for the CDR3: TGTGCCAGCAGCCGAGAGGACACCTTCGGAGATGAGCAGTTCTTC. Its translation: CASSREDTFGDEQFF.

V is TRBV19 and J is TRBJ1-1, with D perhaps TRBD1 (5 bases). The CDR3 length is 13 residues. The germline gives CDR1 LNHDA, CDR2 SQIVND (reference sequence). Between the trimmed V and J ends, which lost 6 bases and 5 bases, there was a span of 13 bases. The CDR3 here is CASSEGRRTEAFF. The DNA for the CDR3 is TGTGCCAGTAGCGAGGGGCGTCGTACTGAAGCTTTCTTT.

V usage is TRBV28 and J usage is TRBJ1-1; D uncertain. Germline-derived CDR1 and CDR2 are MDHEN and SYDVKM. The V end lost 6 bases, the J end lost 1 base, and 3 bases lay between the germline ends. The CDR3 is 11 amino acids. The CDR3 here is CASRANTEAFF. The CDR3 bases are TGTGCCAGCAGGGCGAACACTGAAGCTTTCTTT.

The chain is built from TRBV10-3 and TRBJ2-3, with D tentatively TRBD1 (5 bases). The CDR3 consists of 16 residues. Trimming removed 6 bases from V and 1 base from J, with 17 bases in between. The V gene's germline CDR1 is ENHRY and CDR2 SYGVKD. This CDR3 reads CAISADQGLGTDTQYF. CDR3 in DNA: TGTGCCATCAGCGCAGACCAGGGTCTGGGCACAGATACGCAGTATTTT.

The gene calls are TRBV7-9 and TRBJ1-1; D is unresolved. The CDR3 is 13 amino acids. Germline V gene lookup returns CDR1 SEHNR and CDR2 FQNEAQ (reference sequence). Trimming left V 7 bases short and J 0 bases short, with 9 bases between. The DNA for the CDR3 is TGTGCCAGCACGGCTGGGGTGAACACTGAAGCTTTCTTT. It specifies CASTAGVNTEAFF.

The V and J genes are TRBV2 and TRBJ1-6; TRBD1 aligns across 7 bases. Looked up from germline, CDR1 is SNHLY and CDR2 is FYNNEI. The CDR3 length is 13 residues. J was trimmed by 7 bases and V by 7 bases; bases with no gene match: 4. DNA of the CDR3: TGTGCCAGCACAGGGGGGTGGAATTCACCCCTCCACTTT. This codes for CASTGGWNSPLHF.

The chain is built from TRBV4-1 and TRBJ2-7; D might be TRBD2 (5 bases). V lost 0 bases, J lost 2 bases, and 14 bases lay in between. CDR1 is MGHRA and CDR2 is YSYEKL in the germline V gene. The CDR3 is 16 residues long. The CDR3 protein is CASSQEGRQPPYEQYF. The CDR3 DNA is TGCGCCAGCAGCCAAGAAGGGAGACAACCCCCCTACGAGCAGTACTTC.

The chain combines TRBV9 with TRBJ2-7, with 8 bases aligning to TRBD1. Germline V lookup: CDR1 SGDLS, CDR2 YYNGEE. V was pared by 6 bases and J by 0 bases, with 5 bases of the junction left unmatched. This CDR3 has 14 residues. The CDR3 is CASNNRGSSYEQYF. CDR3 DNA sequence: TGTGCCAGCAATAACAGGGGGAGCTCCTACGAGCAGTACTTC.

This rearrangement joins TRBV6-1 to TRBJ2-6; D is perhaps TRBD1 (6 bases). CDR1 and CDR2 (germline): MNHNS, SASEGT. Trimming removed 5 bases at V and 4 bases at J, with 12 bases between. CDR3 size: 15 residues. The CDR3 spells CASSPQGSGANVLTF. In DNA form, the CDR3 reads TGTGCCAGCAGTCCACAGGGTTCCGGGGCCAACGTCCTGACTTTC.

V usage is TRBV19 and J usage is TRBJ2-2; 11 bases map to TRBD2. V shed 4 bases and J 7 bases; nucleotides not matched to a gene: 11. The CDR3 is made up of 17 amino acids. Germline V gene sequence: CDR1 LNHDA, CDR2 SQIVND (reference sequence). The CDR3 loop reads CASSSNRLAGLVGELFF. CDR3 nucleotide sequence: TGTGCCAGTAGTAGCAACAGACTAGCGGGGTTAGTCGGGGAGCTGTTTTTT.

J is TRBJ2-7 and V is TRBV5-8; TRBD2 aligns across 13 bases. J lost 7 bases, V lost 4 bases, and 14 bases had no gene match. CDR1 is SGHTS, CDR2 YDEGEE, per germline. CDR3 length: 17 residues. The CDR3, as DNA: TGTGCCAGCAGCGGGGGACAGTGGACTAGCGGGAGTAGGGAGCAGTACTTC. Its translation: CASSGGQWTSGSREQYF.

The rearrangement joins TRBV14 to TRBJ2-3; D remains ambiguous. CDR1 is SGHDN, CDR2 FVKESK, per germline. The CDR3 contains 14 residues. Trimming took 5 bases from V and 4 from J, leaving 13 bases between them. CDR3 nucleotides: TGTGCCAGCAGCGACAAATCGGTGGCAGATACGCAGTATTTT. Its protein product is CASSDKSVADTQYF. Together with reference TRBV14 and TRBJ2-3, the CDR3 gives the full variable domain: EAGVTQFPSHSVIEKGQTVTLRCDPISGHDNLYWYRRVMGKEIKFLLHFVKESKQDESGMPNNRFLAERTGGTYSTLKVQPAELEDSGVYFCASSDKSVADTQYFGPGTRLTVL.

The rearrangement links TRBV11-1 to TRBJ2-7; maybe TRBD1 (6 bases). CDR1 SGHAT and CDR2 FQDESV come from the germline V gene (reference sequence). The CDR3 spans 15 residues. Trimming cost V 2 bases and J 5 bases, with 16 bases left between them. Written as DNA, the CDR3 is TGTGCCAGCAGCTTATTCGGCGGAACAGGGAACGAGCAGTACTTC. Translated: CASSLFGGTGNEQYF.

The chain links TRBV2 to TRBJ2-7, with D unresolved. The CDR3 is 12 amino acids. From germline, CDR1 is SNHLY and CDR2 FYNNEI. V was cut by 7 bases and J by 6 bases, with 13 bases left in between. The DNA for the CDR3 is TGTGCCAGCATCTTCACTGCCGGCGAGCAGTACTTC. Residues: CASIFTAGEQYF.

J is TRBJ2-5 and V is TRBV10-3; D is undetermined. Trimming took off 6 bases at V and 5 bases at J, with 13 bases between the two ends. Germline loops: CDR1 ENHRY, CDR2 SYGVKD. There are 13 residues in the CDR3. CDR3 protein: CAISRTQGETQYF. For the CDR3, the DNA is TGTGCCATCAGCAGGACCCAAGGGGAGACCCAGTACTTC.

V gene TRBV11-3 combines with J gene TRBJ2-3; D ambiguous. V was cut by 4 bases and J by 5 bases, with 4 bases left in between. Germline-derived CDR1 and CDR2 are SGHNT and YENEEA. The CDR3 consists of 11 residues. The CDR3 reads CASSSGDTQYF. CDR3 coding DNA: TGTGCCAGCAGCTCGGGAGATACGCAGTATTTT.

The V and J genes are TRBV4-2 and TRBJ2-7, with TRBD2 matching 7 bases. The CDR3 has 14 amino acids. CDR1 is LGHNA and CDR2 is YNFKEQ in the germline V gene. V lost 3 bases, J lost 2 bases, and 4 bases stayed unmatched. The CDR3 nucleotides read TGTGCCAGCAGCCAGACCAGCGGGGCCTACGAGCAGTACTTC. Its translation is CASSQTSGAYEQYF.

Only one count was recorded for this clone. The chain combines TRBV25-1 with TRBJ1-4, with 7 bases matching TRBD1. Germline V CDR1 and CDR2: MGHDK, SYGVNS. The CDR3 runs to 16 residues. The V gene end was trimmed by 3 bases and the J gene end by 4 bases; junction bases not matched to a gene: 8. The CDR3 bases are TGTGCCAGCAGTGAGAAAAACAGGGGCCTTAATGAAAAACTGTTTTTT. Its translation: CASSEKNRGLNEKLFF. The whole variable domain, filled in from reference TRBV25-1 and TRBJ1-4, reads EADIYQTPRYLVIGTGKKITLECSQTMGHDKMYWYQQDPGMELHLIHYSYGVNSTEKGDLSSESTVSRIRTEHFPLTLESARPSHTSQYLCASSEKNRGLNEKLFFGSGTQLSVL.

The chain employs TRBV10-1 and TRBJ2-3; 7 nucleotides match TRBD2. Germline values: CDR1 WNHNN, CDR2 SYGVQD (reference sequence). The CDR3 consists of 16 residues. V was clipped by 2 bases and J by 0 bases; unmatched bases: 5. CDR3 nucleotides: TGCGCCAGCAGTGAGAGTAGCGGGTGGAGCACAGATACGCAGTATTTT. Protein: CASSESSGWSTDTQYF.